This TCR beta chain was sequenced for a study of T-cell reconstitution after alpha-beta-depleted transplantation in children. This clonotype has a count of ten or more. Its antigen is still unknown. The ends were cut back, 2 bases at V and 1 base at J, with 9 bases in the middle. Germline CDR1 and CDR2: WSHSY and SAAADI. This CDR3 has 14 residues. This sample's TCRbeta library carried unique molecular identifier barcodes. TCRdb called the PCR reads again in MiXCR, with one record for every CDR3 protein. The data contain 100,000 to 120,000 distinct CDR3 sequences, approximately 6% of them singletons. Regarding the study as a whole: After transplant, high TCRbeta diversity at day 60 in some patients arose from surviving recipient T cells and thymic progenitors. T cells produced anew were the main source of T-cell counts and diversity one year after transplant.

The chain couples TRBV10-2 to TRBJ2-7, with TRBD1 as a possible D gene (6 bases). The source was PBMCs, mostly from graft donor cells, collected 360 days after TCRalphabeta/CD19-depleted stem cell transplant. The origin of this receptor is a male patient aged 2 to 10 who had a stem cell transplant for acute lymphoblastic leukemia, so the T cells may come from the graft donor. CDR3 bases: TGCGCCAGCAGTGAGGAGGGACATTCCTACGAGCAGTACTTC. The encoded protein is CASSEEGHSYEQYF.